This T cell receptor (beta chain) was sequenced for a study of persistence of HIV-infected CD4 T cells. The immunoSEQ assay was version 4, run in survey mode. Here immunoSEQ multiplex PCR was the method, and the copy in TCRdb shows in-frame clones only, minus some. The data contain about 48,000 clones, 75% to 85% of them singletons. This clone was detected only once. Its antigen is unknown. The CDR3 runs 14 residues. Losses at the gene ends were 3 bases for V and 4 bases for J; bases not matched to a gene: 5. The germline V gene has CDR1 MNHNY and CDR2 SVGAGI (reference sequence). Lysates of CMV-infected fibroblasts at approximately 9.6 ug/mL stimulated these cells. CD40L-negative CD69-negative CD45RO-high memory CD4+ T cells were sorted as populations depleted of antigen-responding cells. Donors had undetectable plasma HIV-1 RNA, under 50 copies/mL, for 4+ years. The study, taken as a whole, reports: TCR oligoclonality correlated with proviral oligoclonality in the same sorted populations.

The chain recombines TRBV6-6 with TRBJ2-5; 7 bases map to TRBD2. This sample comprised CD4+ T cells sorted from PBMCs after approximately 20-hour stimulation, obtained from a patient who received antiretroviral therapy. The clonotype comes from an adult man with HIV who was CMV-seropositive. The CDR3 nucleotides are TGTGCCAGCAGTTATTTGACTAGCCGAGAGACCCAGTACTTC. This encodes CASSYLTSRETQYF.